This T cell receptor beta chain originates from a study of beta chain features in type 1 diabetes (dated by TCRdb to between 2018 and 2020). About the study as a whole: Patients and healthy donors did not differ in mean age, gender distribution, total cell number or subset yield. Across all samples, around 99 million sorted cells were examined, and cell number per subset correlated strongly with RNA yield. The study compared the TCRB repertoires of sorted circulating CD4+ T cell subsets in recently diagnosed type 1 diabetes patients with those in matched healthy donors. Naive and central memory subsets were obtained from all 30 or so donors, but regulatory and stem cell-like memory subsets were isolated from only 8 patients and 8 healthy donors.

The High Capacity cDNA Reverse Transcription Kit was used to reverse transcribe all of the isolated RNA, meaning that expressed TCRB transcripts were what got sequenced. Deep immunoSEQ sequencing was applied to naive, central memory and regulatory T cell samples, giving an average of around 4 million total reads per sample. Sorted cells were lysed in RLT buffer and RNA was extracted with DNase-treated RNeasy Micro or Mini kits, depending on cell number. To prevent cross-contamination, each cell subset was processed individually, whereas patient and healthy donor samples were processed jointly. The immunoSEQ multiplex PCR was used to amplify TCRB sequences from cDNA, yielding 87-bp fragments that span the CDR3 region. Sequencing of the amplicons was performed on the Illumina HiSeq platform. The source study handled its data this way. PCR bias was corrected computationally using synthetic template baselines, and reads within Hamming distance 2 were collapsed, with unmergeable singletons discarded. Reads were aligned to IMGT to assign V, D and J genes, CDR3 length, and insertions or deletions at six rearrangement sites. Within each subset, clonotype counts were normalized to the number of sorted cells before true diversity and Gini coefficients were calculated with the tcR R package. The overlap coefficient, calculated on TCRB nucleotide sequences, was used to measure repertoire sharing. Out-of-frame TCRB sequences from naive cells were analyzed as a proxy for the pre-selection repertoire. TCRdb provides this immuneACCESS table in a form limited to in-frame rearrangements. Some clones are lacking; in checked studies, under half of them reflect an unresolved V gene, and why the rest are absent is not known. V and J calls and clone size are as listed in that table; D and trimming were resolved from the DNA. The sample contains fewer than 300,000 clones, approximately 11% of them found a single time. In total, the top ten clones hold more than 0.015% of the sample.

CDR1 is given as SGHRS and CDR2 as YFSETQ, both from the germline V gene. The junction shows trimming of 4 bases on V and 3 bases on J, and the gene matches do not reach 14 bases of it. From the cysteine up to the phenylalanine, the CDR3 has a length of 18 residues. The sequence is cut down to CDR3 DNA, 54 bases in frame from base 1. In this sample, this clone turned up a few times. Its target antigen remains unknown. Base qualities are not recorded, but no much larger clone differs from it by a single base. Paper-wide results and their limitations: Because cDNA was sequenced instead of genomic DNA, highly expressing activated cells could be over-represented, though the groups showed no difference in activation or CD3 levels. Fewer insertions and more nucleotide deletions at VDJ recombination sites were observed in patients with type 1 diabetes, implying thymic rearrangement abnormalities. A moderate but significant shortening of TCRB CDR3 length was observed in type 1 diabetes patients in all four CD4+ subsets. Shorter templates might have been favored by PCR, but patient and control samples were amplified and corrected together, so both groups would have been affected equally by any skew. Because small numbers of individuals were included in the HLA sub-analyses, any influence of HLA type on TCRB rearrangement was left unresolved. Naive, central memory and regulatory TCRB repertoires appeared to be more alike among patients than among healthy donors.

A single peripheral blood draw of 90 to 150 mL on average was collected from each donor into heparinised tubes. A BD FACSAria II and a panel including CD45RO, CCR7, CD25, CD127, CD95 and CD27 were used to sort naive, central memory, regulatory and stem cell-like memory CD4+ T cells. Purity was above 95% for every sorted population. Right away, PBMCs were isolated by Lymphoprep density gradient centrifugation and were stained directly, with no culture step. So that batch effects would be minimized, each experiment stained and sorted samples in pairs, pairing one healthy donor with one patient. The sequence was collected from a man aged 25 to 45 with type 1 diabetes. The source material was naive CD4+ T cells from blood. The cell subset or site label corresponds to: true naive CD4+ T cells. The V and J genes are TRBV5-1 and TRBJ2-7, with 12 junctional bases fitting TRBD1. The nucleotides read TGCGCCAGCAGCAAACCGGGACAGGGGGCAGATAAAGGCTACGAGCAGTACTTC. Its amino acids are CASSKPGQGADKGYEQYF.